This T cell receptor (beta chain) was sequenced for a study of blood T cell repertoires in COVID-19. Study details: Acute-phase and convalescent COVID-19 samples originated in the United States, Italy and Spain. T cells, B-cell-depleted T cells, or PBMCs provided the cDNA or gDNA that served as material.

The V gene lost 3 bases and the J gene lost 4 bases, with 13 bases spanning the gap. This CDR3 has 15 amino acids. Germline CDR1 and CDR2: MNHEY and SMNVEV (reference sequence). How the authors handled the data: Estimation of nucleated cell counts was performed using reference gene primer amplification. The table came from immunoSEQ multiplex PCR; TCRdb's copy has only in-frame clones and leaves some out. Clone size and V and J calls were adopted from that table, with D and trimming inferred from the DNA. The repertoire holds roughly 64,000 clones, with more than 75% as singletons. The material sequenced was peripheral blood. The TCR sequence derives from a man aged 45-65 years with active COVID-19. V usage is TRBV27 and J usage is TRBJ1-3; D is perhaps TRBD1 (6 bases). CDR3 DNA sequence: TGTGCCAGCAGTTTTGAGAGGGGGAACGGAAACACCATATATTTT. Its translation is CASSFERGNGNTIYF.